Below are 7 T cell receptor beta chains sequenced from a single sample in a study of PD-1 blockade in classical Hodgkin lymphoma. Time point indicated: cycle 4 day 1 (C4D1), after more than 5 weeks of nivolumab. Each patient's relapse followed autologous stem cell transplantation, and brentuximab vedotin exposure varied. Assay used: immunoSEQ multiplex PCR; TCRdb lists only in-frame clones, some missing. The repertoire holds 46,000 or so clones, with just under 80% as singletons. Sequencing was performed on peripheral blood mononuclear cells (PBMCs), taken before the fourth cycle of nivolumab. These receptors originate from a human donor with classical Hodgkin lymphoma.

The rearrangement joins TRBV6-1 to TRBJ2-1; D not resolved. The germline gives CDR1 MNHNS, CDR2 SASEGT. This CDR3 has 14 amino acids. V was cut by 4 bases and J by 5 bases, with 12 bases left in between. The CDR3 DNA is TGTGCCAGCAGTGTAATCACCTTAGACAATGAGCAGTTCTTC. This encodes CASSVITLDNEQFF.

This chain joins TRBV4-1 and TRBJ2-7, with 11 bases matching TRBD2. Trimming cost V 3 bases and J 0 bases; bases outside gene matches: 22. This CDR3 spans 22 amino acids. Looked up from germline, CDR1 is MGHRA and CDR2 is YSYEKL. The CDR3 region is CASSHPQKPGLAEFSSSYEQYF. DNA for the CDR3: TGCGCCAGCAGCCACCCCCAAAAACCGGGACTAGCGGAGTTTTCGAGCTCCTACGAGCAGTACTTC.

The chain recombines TRBV7-2 with TRBJ1-6, with unresolved D. The V gene lost 1 base and the J gene lost 10 bases, with 14 bases spanning the gap. The CDR3 sequence is 15 residues long. Looked up from germline, CDR1 is SGHTA and CDR2 is FQGNSA. The CDR3 loop is CASSLGLGSDSPLHF. The CDR3 DNA follows: TGTGCCAGCAGCTTAGGGCTGGGGTCGGACTCACCCCTCCACTTT.

V gene TRBV7-2 combines with J gene TRBJ1-1; TRBD1 matches at 7 bases. CDR1 is SGHTA, CDR2 FQGNSA, per germline. CDR3 size: 14 residues. V trimming: 4 bases; J trimming: 0 bases; junction bases outside the gene matches: 2. The CDR3 DNA is TGTGCCAGCAGCTCGACAGGGTTGAACACTGAAGCTTTCTTT. This translates into CASSSTGLNTEAFF.

The V and J genes are TRBV6-1 and TRBJ2-5; D not resolved. Trimming pared 2 bases from V and 5 bases from J, leaving 6 bases between. The CDR3 spans 12 residues. Germline V CDR1 and CDR2: MNHNS, SASEGT. CDR3 in DNA: TGTGCCAGCAGTGAACTCGGGGAGACCCAGTACTTC. Its translation is CASSELGETQYF.

The genes are TRBV5-1 and TRBJ1-1; D unresolved. CDR3 size: 14 residues. Per the germline V gene, CDR1 is SGHRS and CDR2 is YFSETQ. With 0 bases removed from V and 0 bases from J, the gap between germline ends came to 6 bases. In nucleotides, the CDR3 is TGCGCCAGCAGCTTGGGGGCTATGAACACTGAAGCTTTCTTT. Its protein is CASSLGAMNTEAFF.

This clone is a singleton in its sample. This sequence joins TRBV29-1 and TRBJ2-5, with 12 bases matching TRBD1. The CDR3 loop spans 14 amino acids. V shed 5 bases, J shed 5 bases, and the junction held 6 bases outside the gene matches. Germline CDR1 reads SQVTM; CDR2 reads ANQGSEA. The CDR3 sequence: CSVTGTGGGETQYF. As DNA, the CDR3 is TGCAGCGTTACCGGGACAGGGGGCGGCGAGACCCAGTACTTC.